These T cell receptor beta chains were read from a single sample in a study of siplizumab effects on memory and regulatory T cells. Libraries were prepared by immunoSEQ multiplex PCR; TCRdb keeps only in-frame clonotypes and omits some of them. The sample has 95,000 to 110,000 clones, more than 85% seen once. Material: Tregs sorted from blood. These receptors were obtained from a human donor in good health. The CDR3 runs from the conserved cysteine through the conserved F or W. D genes are given only for firm matches. Not every row has a clone size; where given, it reads once, few, many or a size class.

TRBJ1-1	TRBD1	TRBV4-3	-	TGCGCCAGCAGCCACAGGGGGACTGAAGCTTTCTTT	CASSHRGTEAFF
TRBJ2-3	-	TRBV11-2	-	TGTGCCAGCAGCTTAGATCCTCTGAGCACAGATACGCAGTATTTT	CASSLDPLSTDTQYF
TRBJ1-2	TRBD1	TRBV11-2	once	TGTGCCAGCAGCTTAGTTACCTCGCAGGGGGCTCTAAGTGGCTACACCTTC	CASSLVTSQGALSGYTF
TRBJ1-2	TRBD1	TRBV6-1	-	TGTGCCAGCAGTGCGCGACACCGGGACAGGTTTTATGGCTACACCTTC	CASSARHRDRFYGYTF
TRBJ2-7	TRBD1	TRBV5-1	-	TGCGCCAGCAGCTCCCTAACAGGGGTGGGGACCTACGAGCAGTACTTC	CASSSLTGVGTYEQYF
TRBJ2-1	-	TRBV7-2	-	TGTGCCAGCAGCTCTTCCCACATTCCCTACAATGAGCAGTTCTTC	CASSSSHIPYNEQFF
TRBJ2-5	-	TRBV6-5	-	TGTGCCAGCAGTCGCGCCGGGACATCAGAGACCCAGTACTTC	CASSRAGTSETQYF
TRBJ1-2	-	TRBV30	-	TGTGCCTGGACCGTGGAGGGTGGCTACACCTTC	CAWTVEGGYTF
TRBJ2-3	-	TRBV18	-	TGTGCCAGCTCACTCACAGATACGCAGTATTTT	CASSLTDTQYF
TRBJ2-2	TRBD1	TRBV5-1	-	TGCGCCAGCAGCTTGGACCTAGGACAGGGGGACACCGGGGAGCTGTTTTTT	CASSLDLGQGDTGELFF
TRBJ2-3	-	TRBV11-2	-	TGTGCCAGCAGCTTACTCCGGAAGGCAGATACGCAGTATTTT	CASSLLRKADTQYF
TRBJ2-7	TRBD2	TRBV7-6	-	TGTGCCACATCCTTAGCGGGGGGGAACTCCTACGAGCAGTACTTC	CATSLAGGNSYEQYF
TRBJ1-2	-	TRBV5-1	few	TGCGCCAGCAGCTTGGGATACGGGGGCGGCTACACCTTC	CASSLGYGGGYTF
TRBJ2-7	-	TRBV6-6	once	TGTGCCAGCGCGGGCGGAGACTACGAGCAGTACTTC	CASAGGDYEQYF
TRBJ2-7	TRBD1	TRBV30	-	TGTGCCTGGAGTAGGGACAGGGGAACGGAGCAGTACTTC	CAWSRDRGTEQYF
TRBJ2-3	TRBD2	TRBV25-1	-	TGTGCCAGCAGTGGACGGGGAGGGGACGCCGTCGATACGCAGTATTTT	CASSGRGGDAVDTQYF
TRBJ2-1	-	TRBV27	-	TGTGCCAGCAGCCGAAGGGGCGGTTTCTACAATGAGCAGTTCTTC	CASSRRGGFYNEQFF
TRBJ1-4	-	TRBV4-1	-	TGCGCCAGCAGCCAAGTCGGGGGGCTGGGTGCGTGGGAAAAACTGTTTTTT	CASSQVGGLGAWEKLFF
TRBJ1-1	TRBD1	TRBV5-6	-	TGTGCCAGCAGCTCTACAGGGGAAGGGCAAGCTTTCTTT	CASSSTGEGQAFF
TRBJ1-1	TRBD1	TRBV18	once	TGTGCCAGCTCAAACCGGGACAGACTGACCGACACTGAAGCTTTCTTT	CASSNRDRLTDTEAFF